The 2 T cell receptor beta chains below all came from one sample that was sequenced in a study of T cell repertoires in cytomegalovirus infection. TCRdb processed the reads anew with MiXCR; each CDR3 protein has one entry. The sample consists of approximately 750,000 distinct CDR3 sequences, roughly 36% of them appearing once. The sequenced material came from PBMCs. The source of these receptors is a human donor in good health (CMV status not recorded). Some clones in this sample may be carry-over from other donors' samples.

The chain uses TRBV27 and TRBJ2-7; D possibly corresponds to TRBD1 (6 bases). V lost 0 bases and J lost 3, with 15 bases in between. This CDR3 region has 16 residues. Germline-derived CDR1 and CDR2 are MNHEY and SMNVEV (reference sequence). CDR3 nucleotide sequence: TGTGCCAGCAGTTTATCGCCGGGACATACGGACTACGAGCAGTACTTC. It specifies CASSLSPGHTDYEQYF.

This clonotype was picked up a small number of times. The chain links TRBV29-1 to TRBJ1-2; weak D call: TRBD1 (6 bases). CDR1 and CDR2 (germline): SQVTM, ANQGSEA. Trimming removed 6 bases from V and 4 bases from J, with 27 bases in between. The CDR3 consists of 17 residues. CDR3 amino acids: CSVLRGQPPGTPYGYTF. CDR3 in DNA: TGCAGCGTCCTTCGGGGACAACCACCGGGGACCCCCTATGGCTACACCTTC.